Below are 24 T cell receptor beta chains sequenced from a single sample in a study of control samples from healthy donors and cancer patients. Generated by immunoSEQ multiplex PCR, the TCRdb table keeps only in-frame clones and is missing some. The table records 100,000 to 120,000 clones, more than 75% of them present only once. The sequenced sample consisted of PBMCs. The receptors were gathered from a woman aged 55-69 years with lung cancer.

The V call is TRBV6-5, the J call TRBJ1-2, with 12 bases that match TRBD1. With V trimmed by 4 bases and J by 5 bases, 2 bases remained unmatched. Germline values: CDR1 MNHEY, CDR2 SVGAGI. CDR3 length: 14 residues. As DNA, the CDR3 is TGTGCCAGCAGTTGGGGACAGGGGGCGTATGGCTACACCTTC. Protein: CASSWGQGAYGYTF.

In this sample, this clone turned up once. The CDR3 nucleotides are TGTGCCAGCAGCTTAACCGGACTGGAGTTCCAGGATGAGCAGTTCTTC. It codes for CASSLTGLEFQDEQFF. V is TRBV7-8 and J is TRBJ2-1, with D perhaps TRBD2 (5 bases). The length of the CDR3 is 16 residues. Per germline, CDR1 SGHVS and CDR2 FQNEAQ. Trimming took off 2 bases at V and 8 bases at J, with 19 bases between the two ends.

The genes are TRBV9 and TRBJ1-1, with a weak D call TRBD1 (6 bases). The CDR3 is made up of 16 amino acids. The V gene's germline CDR1 is SGDLS and CDR2 YYNGEE. V lost 0 bases to trimming and J lost 3 bases, with 15 bases between them. CDR3 DNA: TGTGCCAGCAGCGTAGCTCTCCGGGGGGCGGACACTGAAGCTTTCTTT. Translated: CASSVALRGADTEAFF.

The chain combines TRBV18 with TRBJ1-2; 11 bases fit TRBD1. Germline loops: CDR1 KGHSH, CDR2 LQKENI. The V segment lost 5 bases and the J segment 11 bases; nucleotides outside the gene matches: 7. The CDR3 extends over 13 amino acids. CDR3 loop: CASSTPGQGGYTF. CDR3 DNA sequence: TGTGCCAGCTCAACCCCGGGACAGGGGGGATACACCTTC.

The sample holds one count of this clone. The chain joins TRBV11-2 to TRBJ2-7; TRBD2 is a possible D gene (6 bases). Looked up from germline, CDR1 is SGHAT and CDR2 is FQNNGV. V was shortened by 0 bases and J by 2 bases, with 14 bases between the two germline ends. This CDR3 is built from 16 residues. CDR3 sequence: CASSLEGGWTTYEQYF. The CDR3 bases are TGTGCCAGCAGCTTAGAGGGAGGATGGACTACCTACGAGCAGTACTTC.

This sequence joins TRBV6-4 and TRBJ1-5; D is uncertain. In germline, CDR1 is MRHNA, CDR2 SNTAGT. V was trimmed by 0 bases and J by 3 bases, leaving 9 bases between them. This CDR3 region has 15 residues. CDR3 in DNA: TGTGCCAGCAGTGACTCTAAGGGATCCAATCAGCCCCAGCATTTT. Residues: CASSDSKGSNQPQHF.

The CDR3 is CASIRGDNQPQHF. The CDR3 DNA follows: TGTGCCAGTATTCGAGGTGACAATCAGCCCCAGCATTTT. The genes are TRBV19 and TRBJ1-5; D unresolved. V was cut by 7 bases and J by 3 bases, with 10 bases left in between. CDR3 length: 13 amino acids. The germline V gene encodes CDR1 LNHDA and CDR2 SQIVND (reference sequence).

J is TRBJ1-1 and V is TRBV19, with 7 bases fitting TRBD1. The CDR3 extends over 13 amino acids. Germline V lookup: CDR1 LNHDA, CDR2 SQIVND (reference sequence). Trimming took 5 bases from V and 10 from J; bases not matched to a gene: 10. Here the CDR3 reads CASSANRQGRAFF. The CDR3 DNA is TGTGCCAGTAGTGCCAACCGACAGGGCCGAGCTTTCTTT.

This clone was seen a handful of times. One end of the junction fails to match germline, which may point to a read error. This sequence joins TRBV7-7 and TRBJ2-1; TRBD2 agrees at 9 bases. The CDR3 runs 17 residues. The germline V gene has CDR1 SSHAT and CDR2 FNYEAQ (reference sequence). The CDR3 region has the DNA TGTGCTAGCAGCTTAGGCTCCGGGCTAGCGGGGAACAATGAGCAGTTCTTC. The encoded protein is CASSLGSGLAGNNEQFF.

The rearrangement links TRBV5-1 to TRBJ2-3; D perhaps matches TRBD2 (5 bases). The V and J ends lost 7 bases and 0 bases respectively, with 12 bases between them. Per the germline V gene, CDR1 is SGHRS and CDR2 is YFSETQ. There are 14 residues in the CDR3. CDR3 coding DNA: TGCGCCAGCCGAGCGGATTCTAGCACAGATACGCAGTATTTT. Translating it yields CASRADSSTDTQYF. Full variable domain (rest looked up from reference TRBV5-1 and TRBJ2-3): KAGVTQTPRYLIKTRGQQVTLSCSPISGHRSVSWYQQTPGQGLQFLFEYFSETQRNKGNFPGRFSGRQFSNSRSEMNVSTLELGDSALYLCASRADSSTDTQYFGPGTRLTVL.

The J gene is TRBJ2-7, the V gene TRBV5-6; tentatively, D is TRBD2 (5 bases). The CDR3 is 17 residues long. Germline CDR1 reads SGHDT; CDR2 reads YYEEEE. The V end lost 2 bases, the J end lost 2 bases, and 20 bases lay between the germline ends. The chain's CDR3 is CASSLGPLRAGAYEQYF. The CDR3 region has the DNA TGTGCCAGCAGCTTAGGCCCCCTTCGGGCGGGTGCCTACGAGCAGTACTTC. The full variable domain, with the rest looked up from reference TRBV5-6 and TRBJ2-7, is DAGVTQSPTHLIKTRGQQVTLRCSPKSGHDTVSWYQQALGQGPQFIFQYYEEEERQRGNFPDRFSGHQFPNYSSELNVNALLLGDSALYLCASSLGPLRAGAYEQYFGPGTRLTVT.

For the CDR3, the DNA is TGCGCCAGCAGCCCCGGACTAGAAACAGATACGCAGTATTTT. Amino acids: CASSPGLETDTQYF. The rearrangement joins TRBV5-1 to TRBJ2-3; TRBD2 agrees at 7 bases. Germline V lookup: CDR1 SGHRS, CDR2 YFSETQ. The CDR3 extends over 14 amino acids. The V segment lost 4 bases and the J segment 3 bases; nucleotides outside the gene matches: 5.

V and J are TRBV20-1 and TRBJ1-4; the D is unclear. Germline V gives CDR1 DFQATT, CDR2 SNEGSKA (reference sequence). V gave up 4 bases and J gave up 6 bases, with 3 bases separating them. This CDR3 region has 10 residues. The CDR3 here is CSAKDEKLFF. CDR3 bases: TGCAGTGCTAAAGATGAAAAACTGTTTTTT.

This clone was counted a single time. The chain recombines TRBV7-9 with TRBJ2-3; a weak D match, TRBD1 (6 bases). The CDR3 extends over 15 amino acids. The germline V gene has CDR1 SEHNR and CDR2 FQNEAQ (reference sequence). V lost 3 bases to trimming and J lost 4 bases, with 14 bases between them. The CDR3 is CASSFQTGSADTQYF. CDR3 nucleotide sequence: TGTGCCAGCAGCTTCCAAACAGGGAGTGCAGATACGCAGTATTTT.

The chain couples TRBV29-1 to TRBJ2-5; possible D gene TRBD1, 5 bases. V was trimmed by 4 bases and J by 2 bases, leaving 14 bases between them. Germline V CDR1 and CDR2: SQVTM, ANQGSEA. This CDR3 has 14 amino acids. CDR3 in DNA: TGCAGCGTTGGTAGGGGTCGAATACAAGAGACCCAGTACTTC. This encodes CSVGRGRIQETQYF.

J is TRBJ1-5 and V is TRBV7-2; 8 bases are a match to TRBD1. CDR1 is SGHTA and CDR2 is FQGNSA in the germline V gene. The trim removed 4 bases at V and 6 bases at J, leaving 8 bases unmatched. CDR3 length: 15 residues. The CDR3 DNA follows: TGTGCCAGCAGCTCGGACAGGGCGAAAGTTCAGCCCCAGCATTTT. Amino acids: CASSSDRAKVQPQHF.

The rearrangement uses TRBV24-1 and TRBJ2-1, with TRBD2 identical over 8 bases. The CDR3 sequence is 14 residues long. V lost 4 bases to trimming and J lost 6 bases; unmatched junction nucleotides: 4. CDR1 is KGHDR and CDR2 is SFDVKD in the germline V gene. For the CDR3, the DNA is TGTGCCACCAGTGACCCACTAGCGGTCAATGAGCAGTTCTTC. It yields the protein CATSDPLAVNEQFF.

The CDR3 bases are TGTGCCAGCAGTTCCCGAGCAGGGGGGGAACCCTACGAGCAGTACTTC. Its translation: CASSSRAGGEPYEQYF. The chain links TRBV6-2 or TRBV6-3 to TRBJ2-7; D may match TRBD1 or TRBD2 (7 bases each). The ends were cut back, 4 bases at V and 2 bases at J, with 18 bases in the middle. The CDR3 has 16 amino acids. Germline V gene lookup returns CDR1 MNHEY and CDR2 SVGEGT.

J is TRBJ1-4 and V is TRBV6-5; 8 bases are shared with TRBD1. This CDR3 has 15 residues. Germline V gene data show CDR1 as MNHEY and CDR2 as SVGAGI. J gave up 8 bases and V 7 bases, and 12 bases lay outside the gene matches. As DNA, the CDR3 is TGTGCCAGCACCCCCAGGACAGGGCGTCGAGAAAAACTGTTTTTT. As protein: CASTPRTGRREKLFF.

The rearrangement joins TRBV13 to TRBJ2-7; 13 nucleotides align to TRBD2. CDR3 size: 14 residues. CDR1 and CDR2 (germline): PRHDT, FYEKMQ (reference sequence). V was clipped by 5 bases and J by 3 bases; unmatched bases: 1. As DNA, the CDR3 is TGTGCCAGCAGCAGACTAGCGGGGGGCTACGAGCAGTACTTC. It yields the protein CASSRLAGGYEQYF.

This clone has just a few counts. The rearrangement joins TRBV3-1 (or the pseudogene TRBV3-2) to TRBJ1-2, with D possibly TRBD1 on 5 matching bases. CDR3 length: 14 amino acids. Trimming stripped 1 base from V and 4 bases from J, with 10 bases between. Germline V lookup: CDR1 LGHDT, CDR2 YNNKEL (reference sequence). CDR3 nucleotide sequence: TGTGCCAGCAGCCAAGCCAGGGTGCCCTATGGCTACACCTTC. As protein: CASSQARVPYGYTF.

This sequence joins TRBV3-1 (or the pseudogene TRBV3-2) and TRBJ2-7; 7 nucleotides align to TRBD1. The CDR3 covers 14 residues. J lost 3 bases, V lost 3 bases, and 5 bases had no gene match. The germline V gene encodes CDR1 LGHDT and CDR2 YNNKEL (reference sequence). Here the CDR3 reads CASSQGTVFYEQYF. In nucleotides, the CDR3 is TGTGCCAGCAGCCAGGGGACAGTCTTCTACGAGCAGTACTTC.

The chain has TRBV30 and TRBJ1-1, with TRBD1 as a possible D gene (5 bases). The CDR3 runs to 16 residues. Germline loops: CDR1 GTSNPN, CDR2 SVGIG (reference sequence). V was clipped by 1 base and J by 0 bases, with 15 bases between them. CDR3 amino acids: CAWSGPGWSLNTEAFF. CDR3 sequence (DNA): TGTGCCTGGAGTGGGCCAGGGTGGTCCTTGAACACTGAAGCTTTCTTT.

The chain joins TRBV10-3 to TRBJ1-5; TRBD1 is a possible D gene (6 bases). V gave up 0 bases and J gave up 7 bases, with 13 bases separating them. The CDR3 has 15 amino acids. CDR1 is ENHRY and CDR2 is SYGVKD in the germline V gene. CDR3 sequence (DNA): TGTGCCATCAGTGAGTCGGCGGGGGCGGACCAGCCCCAGCATTTT. Translated: CAISESAGADQPQHF.